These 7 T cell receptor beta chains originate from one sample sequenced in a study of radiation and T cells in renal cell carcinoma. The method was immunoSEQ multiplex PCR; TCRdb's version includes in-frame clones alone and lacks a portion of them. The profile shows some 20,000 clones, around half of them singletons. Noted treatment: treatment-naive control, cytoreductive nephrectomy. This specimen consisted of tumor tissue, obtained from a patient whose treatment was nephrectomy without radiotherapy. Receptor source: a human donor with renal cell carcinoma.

The CDR3 nucleotides read TGTGCCAGCAGAGGACAGGGAAGCAATCAGCCCCAGCATTTT. Its protein is CASRGQGSNQPQHF. The V and J genes are TRBV2 and TRBJ1-5; 8 nucleotides match TRBD1. Per the germline V gene, CDR1 is SNHLY and CDR2 is FYNNEI. V lost 6 bases to trimming and J lost 1 base; unmatched junction nucleotides: 2. The CDR3 is made up of 14 amino acids.

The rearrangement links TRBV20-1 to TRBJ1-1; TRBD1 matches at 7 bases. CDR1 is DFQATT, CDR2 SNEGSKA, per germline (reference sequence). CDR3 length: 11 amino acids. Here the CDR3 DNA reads TGCAGCGGACAGGACGGCACTGAAGCTTTCTTT. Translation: CSGQDGTEAFF.

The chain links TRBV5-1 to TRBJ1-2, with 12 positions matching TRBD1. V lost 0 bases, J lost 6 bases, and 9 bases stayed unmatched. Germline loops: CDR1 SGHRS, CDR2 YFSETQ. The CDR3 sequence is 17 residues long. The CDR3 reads CASSLGDRGPLLDGYTF. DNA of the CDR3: TGCGCCAGCAGCTTGGGGGACAGGGGGCCCTTGCTAGATGGCTACACCTTC. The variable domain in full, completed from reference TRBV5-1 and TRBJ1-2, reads KAGVTQTPRYLIKTRGQQVTLSCSPISGHRSVSWYQQTPGQGLQFLFEYFSETQRNKGNFPGRFSGRQFSNSRSEMNVSTLELGDSALYLCASSLGDRGPLLDGYTFGSGTRLTVV.

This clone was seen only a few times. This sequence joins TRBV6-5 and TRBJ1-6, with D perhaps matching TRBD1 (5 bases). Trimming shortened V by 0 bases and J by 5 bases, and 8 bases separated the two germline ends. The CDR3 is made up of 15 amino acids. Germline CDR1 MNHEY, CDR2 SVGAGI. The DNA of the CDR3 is TGTGCCAGCAGTTACTCGGGGGGTCATAATTCACCCCTCCACTTT. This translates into CASSYSGGHNSPLHF.

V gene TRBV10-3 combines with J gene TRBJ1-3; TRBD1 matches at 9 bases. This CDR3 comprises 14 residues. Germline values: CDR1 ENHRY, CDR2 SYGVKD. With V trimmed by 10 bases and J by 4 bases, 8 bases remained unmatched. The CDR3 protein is CATSTGGLGNTIYF. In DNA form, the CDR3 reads TGTGCCACCTCGACAGGGGGTCTGGGAAACACCATATATTTT.

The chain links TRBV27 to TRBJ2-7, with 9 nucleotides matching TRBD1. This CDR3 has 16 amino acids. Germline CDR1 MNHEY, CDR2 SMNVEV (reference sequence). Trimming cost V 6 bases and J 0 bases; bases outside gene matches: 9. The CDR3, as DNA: TGTGCCAGCAGCGTCCCGGGACAGGGAAGCTCCTACGAGCAGTACTTC. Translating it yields CASSVPGQGSSYEQYF.

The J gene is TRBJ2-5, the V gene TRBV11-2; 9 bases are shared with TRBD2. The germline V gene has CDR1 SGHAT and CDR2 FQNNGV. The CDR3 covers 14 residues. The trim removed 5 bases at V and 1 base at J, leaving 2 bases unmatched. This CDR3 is CASSLLAGQETQYF. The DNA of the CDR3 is TGTGCCAGCAGCCTACTAGCGGGCCAAGAGACCCAGTACTTC.